This T cell receptor beta chain derives from a study of T-cell memory formation after mild COVID-19. This clonotype was seen ten or more times. TCR alpha and TCR beta cDNA libraries carrying sample barcodes and UMIs came from 5'RACE with constant-segment primers. TCRdb passed the 5' RACE reads through MiXCR, listing each CDR3 protein once. The table shows hundreds of thousands of distinct CDR3 sequences, with roughly 18% occurring only once. Sequences were obtained from PBMCs or a T cell subset sorted from them (not recorded which). This sequence was found in an adult woman who had mild COVID-19 (a few samples of this study predate the infection). Cell type and time point are not known.

The chain's CDR3 is CASSGTALNEQFF. CDR3 nucleotides: TGTGCCAGCAGCGGGACAGCACTAAATGAGCAGTTCTTC. The chain employs TRBV7-8 and TRBJ2-1; 7 positions match TRBD1. V shed 5 bases and J 7 bases; nucleotides not matched to a gene: 5. The length of the CDR3 is 13 residues. CDR1 is SGHVS, CDR2 FQNEAQ, per germline. Full variable domain (outside the CDR3, taken from reference TRBV7-8 and TRBJ2-1): GAGVSQSPRYKVAKRGQDVALRCDPISGHVSLFWYQQALGQGPEFLTYFQNEAQLDKSGLPSDRFFAERPEGSVSTLKIQRTQQEDSAVYLCASSGTALNEQFFGPGTRLTVL.